These T cell receptor beta chains were read from a single sample in a study of early T cells in non-severe SARS-CoV-2 infection. One entry per CDR3 protein, called by TCRdb with MiXCR from the 5' RACE reads. The sample holds about 84,000 distinct CDR3 sequences, about an eighth seen once. The specimen was whole blood. Receptors originate from an adult who was a healthcare worker with PCR-confirmed SARS-CoV-2 infection or an uninfected control (not recorded which). Each CDR3 is given with its conserved first and last residue.

v_call: TRBV11-2
j_call: TRBJ2-2
cdr3_length: 16
cdr3_aa: CASSLRQATNTGELFF

v_call: TRBV6-5
j_call: TRBJ2-1
cdr3_length: 14
cdr3_aa: CASVSGGRRHEQFF

v_call: TRBV3-1
j_call: TRBJ1-5
cdr3_length: 16
cdr3_aa: CASSLGPVGGNQPQHF

v_call: TRBV7-9
j_call: TRBJ1-5
cdr3_length: 14
cdr3_aa: CASSSGFNPEPQHF

v_call: TRBV3-1
j_call: TRBJ1-3
cdr3_length: 17
cdr3_aa: CASSPHPGGRSGNTIYF

v_call: TRBV6-5
j_call: TRBJ1-1
cdr3_length: 14
cdr3_aa: CASSYSPEGTEAFF

v_call: TRBV6-5
j_call: TRBJ1-2
cdr3_length: 13
cdr3_aa: CASWGGAYYGYTF

v_call: TRBV11-2
j_call: TRBJ1-1
cdr3_length: 17
cdr3_aa: CASSPPGGGRRSTEAFF

v_call: TRBV20-1
j_call: TRBJ1-2
cdr3_length: 14
cdr3_aa: CSAREVAHTYGYTF

v_call: TRBV29-1
j_call: TRBJ1-2
cdr3_length: 13
cdr3_aa: CSVSDRGNYGYTF

v_call: TRBV2
j_call: TRBJ2-1
cdr3_length: 15
cdr3_aa: CASRTLAGGYNEQFF

v_call: TRBV29-1
j_call: TRBJ2-7
cdr3_length: 15
cdr3_aa: CSVLKLRDSMYEQYF

v_call: TRBV18
j_call: TRBJ2-1
cdr3_length: 11
cdr3_aa: CASSPEDEQFF

v_call: TRBV5-6
j_call: TRBJ2-7
cdr3_length: 13
cdr3_aa: CASSLGGRVQQYF

v_call: TRBV11-2
j_call: TRBJ2-6
cdr3_length: 15
cdr3_aa: CASTVSAFWANVLTF

v_call: TRBV3-1
j_call: TRBJ2-2
cdr3_length: 16
cdr3_aa: CASSQSGTGRTGELFF

v_call: TRBV20-1
j_call: TRBJ2-1
cdr3_length: 13
cdr3_aa: CSAKSSGYNEQFF

v_call: TRBV14
j_call: TRBJ1-1
cdr3_length: 12
cdr3_aa: CASSYGQGEAFF

v_call: TRBV20-1
j_call: TRBJ1-4
cdr3_length: 14
cdr3_aa: CSARAVKGGEKLFF

v_call: TRBV10-3
j_call: TRBJ2-3
cdr3_length: 17
cdr3_aa: CAISESTGVPSTDTQYF

v_call: TRBV5-1
j_call: TRBJ2-2
cdr3_length: 13
cdr3_aa: CASSLRVTGELFF

v_call: TRBV12-3/TRBV12-4
j_call: TRBJ1-2
cdr3_length: 13
cdr3_aa: CASSRLILYGYTF

v_call: TRBV12-3/TRBV12-4
j_call: TRBJ2-7
cdr3_length: 14
cdr3_aa: CASSSRLDGDPQYF

v_call: TRBV11-1
j_call: TRBJ1-1
cdr3_length: 13
cdr3_aa: CASSPGTLTEAFF

v_call: TRBV20-1
j_call: TRBJ2-5
cdr3_length: 13
cdr3_aa: CSASSEYGETQYF

v_call: TRBV20-1
j_call: TRBJ2-7
cdr3_length: 12
cdr3_aa: CSAGRGLYEQYF

v_call: TRBV9
j_call: TRBJ2-3
cdr3_length: 14
cdr3_aa: CASSVSPPPDTQYF

v_call: TRBV6-2/TRBV6-3
j_call: TRBJ2-2
cdr3_length: 17
cdr3_aa: CASSYGGTGSNTGELFF

v_call: TRBV20-1
j_call: TRBJ2-3
cdr3_length: 16
cdr3_aa: CSAVGTSGGLSDTQYF

v_call: TRBV4-1
j_call: TRBJ2-3
cdr3_length: 15
cdr3_aa: CASSQEGSWADTQYF

v_call: TRBV2
j_call: TRBJ1-5
cdr3_length: 15
cdr3_aa: CASSKQGAWNQPQHF

v_call: TRBV5-1
j_call: TRBJ2-1
cdr3_length: 17
cdr3_aa: CASSFPQGTGGGNEQFF

v_call: TRBV24-1
j_call: TRBJ2-3
cdr3_length: 12
cdr3_aa: CATMDSTDTQYF

v_call: TRBV30
j_call: TRBJ1-6
cdr3_length: 14
cdr3_aa: CAWRPGTGYSPLHF

v_call: TRBV19
j_call: TRBJ2-7
cdr3_length: 13
cdr3_aa: CASSMSTSYEQYF

v_call: TRBV11-3
j_call: TRBJ1-1
cdr3_length: 15
cdr3_aa: CASSSPQGSGTEAFF

v_call: TRBV2
j_call: TRBJ1-6
cdr3_length: 14
cdr3_aa: CASSGEGGNSPLHF

v_call: TRBV29-1
j_call: TRBJ2-5
cdr3_length: 11
cdr3_aa: CSVGRGETQYF

v_call: TRBV27
j_call: TRBJ1-2
cdr3_length: 13
cdr3_aa: CASSFRAAYGYTF

v_call: TRBV7-9
j_call: TRBJ1-5
cdr3_length: 14
cdr3_aa: CASSPLTGTQPQHF

v_call: TRBV5-1
j_call: TRBJ1-3
cdr3_length: 15
cdr3_aa: CASSPGTASGNTIYF

v_call: TRBV6-6
j_call: TRBJ2-3
cdr3_length: 13
cdr3_aa: CASTDRGTDTQYF

v_call: TRBV12-3/TRBV12-4
j_call: TRBJ2-5
cdr3_length: 15
cdr3_aa: CASSPPPVGKETQYF

v_call: TRBV6-1
j_call: TRBJ2-7
cdr3_length: 14
cdr3_aa: CASRTSGGSYEQYF

v_call: TRBV5-6
j_call: TRBJ2-5
cdr3_length: 14
cdr3_aa: CASSLGTAQETQYF

v_call: TRBV19
j_call: TRBJ2-7
cdr3_length: 15
cdr3_aa: CASSIDPGSSYEQYF

v_call: TRBV15
j_call: TRBJ2-5
cdr3_length: 12
cdr3_aa: CATSRFSGTQYF

v_call: TRBV6-2/TRBV6-3
j_call: TRBJ2-1
cdr3_length: 12
cdr3_aa: CASSRTSSEQFF

v_call: TRBV18
j_call: TRBJ2-1
cdr3_length: 15
cdr3_aa: CASSPGDSPYNEQFF

v_call: TRBV5-1
j_call: TRBJ1-5
cdr3_length: 15
cdr3_aa: CASSPGGAGNQPQHF

v_call: TRBV24-1
j_call: TRBJ2-3
cdr3_length: 14
cdr3_aa: CATSGDSWGDTQYF

v_call: TRBV7-9
j_call: TRBJ2-1
cdr3_length: 13
cdr3_aa: CASSLWDNNEQFF

v_call: TRBV11-2
j_call: TRBJ2-1
cdr3_length: 12
cdr3_aa: CASSLGDREQFF

v_call: TRBV19
j_call: TRBJ2-6
cdr3_length: 14
cdr3_aa: CASYAGAGANVLTF

v_call: TRBV20-1
j_call: TRBJ2-7
cdr3_length: 14
cdr3_aa: CSASWGSQTYEQYF

v_call: TRBV5-6
j_call: TRBJ2-3
cdr3_length: 17
cdr3_aa: CASSLAFKAMGTDTQYF

v_call: TRBV21-1
j_call: TRBJ2-7
cdr3_length: 17
cdr3_aa: CASSPESGRPTSYEQYF

v_call: TRBV27
j_call: TRBJ2-1
cdr3_length: 15
cdr3_aa: CASTSGTQVFNEQFF

v_call: TRBV14
j_call: TRBJ2-5
cdr3_length: 16
cdr3_aa: CASSLKHQDREETQYF